Following are 3 T cell receptor beta chains from one sample sequenced in a study of control samples from healthy donors and cancer patients. Some clones are missing from TCRdb's copy, which holds only in-frame ones; the method was immunoSEQ multiplex PCR. This table holds 120,000 or so clones, about 90% found once. Sequenced material: blood. These TCRs come from a man aged 60 to 69 in good health.

This sequence joins TRBV5-6 and TRBJ2-3; 8 positions match TRBD1. The V segment lost 2 bases and the J segment 3 bases; nucleotides outside the gene matches: 2. The CDR3 has 14 amino acids. Germline CDR1 reads SGHDT; CDR2 reads YYEEEE. CDR3: CASSFRTGTDTQYF. The CDR3 nucleotides are TGTGCCAGCAGCTTCCGGACAGGGACAGATACGCAGTATTTT.

This chain links TRBV27 with TRBJ1-3; TRBD1 aligns across 7 bases. The ends lost 1 base at V and 0 bases at J; junction bases unmatched: 12. The germline CDR1 and CDR2 sequences are MNHEY and SMNVEV (reference sequence). The CDR3 is 19 residues long. The CDR3 nucleotides are TGTGCCAGCAGTTTATATGGGGGGGACAGATACTACTCTGGAAACACCATATATTTT. It specifies CASSLYGGDRYYSGNTIYF.

The chain joins TRBV5-1 to TRBJ1-4, with D unresolved. The germline V gene has CDR1 SGHRS and CDR2 YFSETQ. V was trimmed by 0 bases and J by 0 bases, leaving 9 bases between them. The CDR3 totals 16 residues. CDR3 amino acids: CASSLGSRATNEKLFF. CDR3 sequence (DNA): TGCGCCAGCAGCTTGGGCTCACGTGCAACTAATGAAAAACTGTTTTTT.